Presented here are 13 T cell receptor beta chains from one specimen sequenced in a study of T cells in Graves' hyperthyroidism and ophthalmopathy. TCR beta CDR3 region amplification was performed from RNA transcripts. With the HTBI primer set, the TCR CDR3 went through a first round of RT-PCR. TCRdb re-called the multiplex PCR reads with MiXCR, one entry per CDR3 protein. The sample contains some 98,000 distinct CDR3 sequences, about 37% of which appear only once. The source material was peripheral blood or thyroid tissue (not recorded which). The receptors come from a woman in her twenties or thirties with Graves' hyperthyroidism.

V gene TRBV7-3 combines with J gene TRBJ1-2; unclear D gene. The CDR3 runs to 12 residues. Germline V gene lookup returns CDR1 SGHTA and CDR2 FQGTGA. Trimming took 6 bases from V and 4 from J, leaving 9 bases between them. The chain's CDR3 is CASSLYSYGYTF. The CDR3 coding sequence is TGTGCCAGCAGTTTATACAGCTATGGCTACACCTTC.

Points on this clonotype: One end of the junction fails to match germline, which may point to a read error. The genes are TRBV7-9 and TRBJ1-1; no clear D gene. Germline V lookup: CDR1 SEHNR, CDR2 FQNEAQ (reference sequence). There are 16 residues in the CDR3. CDR3 in amino acids: CASTSSRFDVRTEAFF. DNA for the CDR3: TGTGCCAGCACCTCTTCCAGGTTTGATGTGAGGACTGAAGCCTTCTTT.

Details on this clonotype: Given the absence of the conserved phenylalanine or tryptophan at the CDR3 end, a read error is likely. The genes are TRBV19 and TRBJ2-2; TRBD2 might be the D (6 bases). Germline CDR1 LNHDA, CDR2 SQIVND (reference sequence). The CDR3 loop spans 13 amino acids. The CDR3 sequence is CASSTRTTGGLFS. Written as DNA, the CDR3 is TGTGCCAGTAGTACGAGGACTACCGGGGGGCTGTTTTCT.

The sample holds many counts of this clonotype. V usage is TRBV7-9 and J usage is TRBJ1-5, with 10 bases aligning to TRBD1. J was trimmed by 5 bases and V by 3 bases; bases with no gene match: 13. The CDR3 totals 18 residues. Germline assignment: CDR1 SEHNR and CDR2 FQNEAQ (reference sequence). The CDR3 nucleotides are TGTGCCAGCAGCTTGGGGGACAGGGGTCCAGCTGCAGATCAGCCCCAGCATTTT. Translation gives CASSLGDRGPAADQPQHF.

This clonotype was observed many times. This chain joins TRBV2 and TRBJ1-4; TRBD1 agrees at 9 bases. Germline V gene data show CDR1 as SNHLY and CDR2 as FYNNEI. The CDR3 spans 15 residues. The V and J ends lost 5 bases and 6 bases, in that order; junction bases with no gene match: 7. This CDR3 is CASSPGQGRYEKLFF. As DNA, the CDR3 is TGTGCCAGCAGTCCTGGACAGGGGAGATATGAAAAACTGTTTTTT.

This clonotype showed up many times. The junction departs from the called germline gene at one end, perhaps through a read error. The chain uses TRBV12-5 and TRBJ1-1; unclear D gene. The CDR3 covers 11 residues. Looked up from germline, CDR1 is LGHNT and CDR2 is FRNRAP. The CDR3 region has the DNA TGTGCTAGTGGTTTGGTACCTCACCTTCATTTT. Protein sequence: CASGLVPHLHF.

The chain carries TRBV6-5 and TRBJ1-6; the D gene is possibly TRBD1 (6 bases). The CDR3 extends over 15 amino acids. Trimming removed 4 bases from V and 5 bases from J, with 12 bases in between. Per germline, CDR1 MNHEY and CDR2 SVGAGI. The CDR3 DNA follows: TGTGCCAGCAGTTTTGGGGGCGCGGATAATTCACCCCTCCACTTT. It yields the protein CASSFGGADNSPLHF.

This clonotype was counted ten times or more. The chain has TRBV7-2 and TRBJ2-7; the D is unclear. CDR3 length: 15 residues. V lost 3 bases and J 5 bases, leaving 17 bases between the germline ends. Per the germline V gene, CDR1 is SGHTA and CDR2 is FQGNSA. CDR3 nucleotide sequence: TGTGCCAGCAGCTTTAGTCTAGTTGTGGGCGACGAGCAGTACTTC. This translates into CASSFSLVVGDEQYF.

The chain has TRBV20-1 and TRBJ1-1; the match to TRBD1 covers 10 bases. CDR3 length: 13 amino acids. J was trimmed by 6 bases and V by 5 bases; bases with no gene match: 6. CDR1 and CDR2 (germline): DFQATT, SNEGSKA (reference sequence). CDR3 region: CSAPRDRGSEAFF. CDR3 DNA sequence: TGCAGTGCTCCCCGGGACAGGGGCTCTGAAGCTTTCTTT.

The chain recombines TRBV7-2 with TRBJ2-7, with D tentatively TRBD2 (7 bases). The V and J ends lost 1 base and 4 bases respectively, with 14 bases between them. Per the germline V gene, CDR1 is SGHTA and CDR2 is FQGNSA. This CDR3 is 15 amino acids long. The CDR3, as DNA: TGTGCCAGCAGCTTAGTCGGGGGGCAACTATACGAGCAGTACTTC. This encodes CASSLVGGQLYEQYF.

This clonotype was detected only a few times. A much larger clone sits a single nucleotide away, making a read error possible. The CDR3 does not end in the conserved phenylalanine or tryptophan, so this is likely a read error. The chain has TRBV5-1 and TRBJ1-1, with D unresolved. The CDR3 has 12 amino acids. V lost 5 bases to trimming and J lost 11 bases, with 16 bases between them. CDR1 and CDR2 (germline): SGHRS, YFSETQ. CDR3 bases: TGCGCCAGCAGGGGCAGACACCCGAGGGCTTTCTCT. This sequence encodes CASRGRHPRAFS.

This clonotype was counted ten times or more. V usage is TRBV7-2 and J usage is TRBJ1-5; a weak D match, TRBD1 (6 bases). CDR1 and CDR2 (germline): SGHTA, FQGNSA. The CDR3 is 14 amino acids. V was cut by 3 bases and J by 7 bases, with 13 bases left in between. The CDR3 is CASSFSGAEQPQHF. The CDR3 coding sequence is TGTGCCAGCAGCTTCTCAGGGGCAGAACAGCCCCAGCATTTT.

This clonotype was counted at least ten times. The rearrangement joins TRBV5-5 to TRBJ1-2; D is unresolved. The CDR3 runs to 14 residues. Germline V gene data show CDR1 as SGHKS and CDR2 as YYEKEE (reference sequence). Trimming removed 0 bases from V and 7 bases from J, with 13 bases in between. The CDR3 reads CASSLVYGPLGYTF. The CDR3 DNA reads TGTGCCAGCAGCTTGGTTTATGGCCCGCTTGGCTACACCTTC.